Following are 18 T cell receptor beta chains from one sample sequenced in a study of T cells in Graves' hyperthyroidism and ophthalmopathy. TCR beta CDR3 sequences were amplified from RNA transcripts. First-round RT-PCR with HTBI primers amplified the TCR CDR3 region. Each CDR3 protein is one row after TCRdb ran MiXCR on the multiplex PCR reads. There are 660,000 or so distinct CDR3 sequences in the sample; 40% to 55% occur only once, and less than 9.5% lies in the top ten. The source material was peripheral blood or thyroid tissue (not recorded which). These receptors were taken from an adult man with Graves' disease, either hyperthyroidism or ophthalmopathy (not recorded which).

The chain carries TRBV7-9 and TRBJ2-7; TRBD1 or TRBD2 may be the D gene (6 bases each). Germline CDR1 and CDR2: SEHNR and FQNEAQ (reference sequence). V lost 3 bases and J 6 bases, leaving 12 bases between the germline ends. CDR3 size: 13 residues. CDR3 residues: CASSLARGREQYF. Written as DNA, the CDR3 is TGTGCCAGCAGCTTGGCCCGGGGGCGCGAGCAGTACTTC.

In this sample, this clonotype turned up a few times. J is TRBJ1-2 and V is TRBV20-1; D possibly corresponds to TRBD1 (6 bases). The CDR3 extends over 15 amino acids. CDR1 and CDR2 from the germline V gene are DFQATT and SNEGSKA (reference sequence). The V end was cut by 3 bases, the J end by 4 bases, with 18 bases between. The CDR3 loop is CSARRGADSLYGYTF. As DNA, the CDR3 is TGCAGTGCTAGGAGGGGGGCGGATAGTCTCTATGGCTACACCTTC.

This sequence joins TRBV7-8 and TRBJ2-5; the match to TRBD2 covers 12 bases. The germline V gene has CDR1 SGHVS and CDR2 FQNEAQ. The trim removed 5 bases at V and 9 bases at J, leaving 10 bases unmatched. The CDR3 is 15 residues long. Written as DNA, the CDR3 is TGTGCCAGCAGCGTAGGGACTAGCGGGTTCGAGGCCCAGTACTTC. The encoded protein is CASSVGTSGFEAQYF.

This clonotype was recorded a few times. J is TRBJ2-7 and V is TRBV7-9, with a weak D call TRBD1 (5 bases). This CDR3 comprises 13 residues. CDR1 is SEHNR, CDR2 FQNEAQ, per germline (reference sequence). V dropped 5 bases and J dropped 1 base, with 9 bases sitting between them. The CDR3 sequence: CASSPTESYEQYF. The CDR3 DNA reads as TGTGCCAGCAGCCCGACAGAATCCTACGAGCAGTACTTC.

This clonotype was observed a handful of times. J is TRBJ1-4 and V is TRBV7-2; the D gene is possibly TRBD1 (5 bases). The V gene's germline CDR1 is SGHTA and CDR2 FQGNSA. The CDR3 runs 15 residues. The V end was cut by 0 bases, the J end by 7 bases, with 12 bases between. The CDR3 spells CASSLAGVSGEKLFF. In DNA, the CDR3 is TGTGCCAGCAGCTTAGCGGGGGTTAGCGGTGAAAAACTGTTTTTT.

V gene TRBV7-8 combines with J gene TRBJ2-5; TRBD2 aligns across 10 bases. The CDR3 covers 16 residues. J lost 3 bases, V lost 5 bases, and 9 bases had no gene match. Germline values: CDR1 SGHVS, CDR2 FQNEAQ. This chain's CDR3 is CASSAPPGTSEETQYF. Written as DNA, the CDR3 is TGTGCCAGCAGCGCACCACCCGGGACTAGCGAAGAGACCCAGTACTTC.

The chain is built from TRBV2 and TRBJ2-5; D remains ambiguous. Trimming shortened V by 4 bases and J by 7 bases, and 10 bases separated the two germline ends. This CDR3 spans 12 amino acids. CDR1 is SNHLY, CDR2 FYNNEI, per germline. The CDR3, as DNA: TGTGCCAGCAGTGCGGACCGTGGGACCCAGTACTTC. This codes for CASSADRGTQYF. Looking up the rest from reference TRBV2 and TRBJ2-5 gives the full variable domain: EPEVTQTPSHQVTQMGQEVILRCVPISNHLYFYWYRQILGQKVEFLVSFYNNEISEKSEIFDDQFSVERPDGSNFTLKIRSTKLEDSAMYFCASSADRGTQYFGPGTRLLVL.

This clonotype was detected ten times or more. The rearrangement links TRBV10-3 to TRBJ1-1, with 8 bases fitting TRBD1. V dropped 7 bases and J dropped 3; count of bases not matched to a gene: 4. The CDR3 consists of 13 residues. From germline, CDR1 is ENHRY and CDR2 SYGVKD. The CDR3 loop reads CAITGGLDTEAFF. DNA for the CDR3: TGTGCCATCACAGGGGGCCTCGACACTGAAGCTTTCTTT.

V is TRBV10-3 and J is TRBJ1-5; the D gene is possibly TRBD1 (5 bases). With 4 bases removed from V and 0 bases from J, the gap between germline ends came to 10 bases. Germline lookup yields CDR1 ENHRY and CDR2 SYGVKD. The CDR3 consists of 15 residues. Here the CDR3 reads CAISGTGHSNQPQHF. CDR3 in DNA: TGTGCCATCAGTGGAACAGGACATAGCAATCAGCCCCAGCATTTT.

This clonotype was counted at least ten times. The chain has TRBV10-3 and TRBJ1-1; D may be TRBD1 (5 bases). The length of the CDR3 is 12 residues. Trimming removed 9 bases at V and 1 base at J, with 9 bases between. Per the germline V gene, CDR1 is ENHRY and CDR2 is SYGVKD. Here the CDR3 reads CAIQGPNTEAFF. The CDR3 DNA sequence: TGTGCCATTCAGGGACCGAACACTGAAGCTTTCTTT.

The gene calls are TRBV20-1 and TRBJ1-1; D unclear. The CDR3 contains 13 residues. Germline CDR1 is DFQATT and CDR2 is SNEGSKA (reference sequence). Trimming pared 2 bases from V and 0 bases from J, leaving 7 bases between. CDR3 amino acids: CSARQIMNTEAFF. CDR3 sequence (DNA): TGCAGTGCTAGACAGATCATGAACACTGAAGCTTTCTTT.

A note on this clonotype: One junction end disagrees with the germline gene, perhaps due to a read error. The chain has TRBV25-1 and TRBJ1-1; D is unclear. The CDR3 extends over 15 amino acids. Germline-derived CDR1 and CDR2 are MGHDK and SYGVNS. In DNA form, the CDR3 reads TGCGCCAGCAGCCAAGACCGGACCGAAGGGACTGAAGCTTTCTTT. Translated: CASSQDRTEGTEAFF.

In regard to this clonotype: Its ends do not fully match the called genes, so a read error is possible. The V and J genes are TRBV25-1 and TRBJ2-7; 12 bases match TRBD2. This CDR3 has 14 amino acids. Germline V gene lookup returns CDR1 MGHDK and CDR2 SYGVNS. This CDR3 is CASDPSGRVYKQYF. CDR3 DNA: TGTGCCAGCGACCCTAGCGGGAGGGTCTACAAGCAGTACTTC.

Regarding this clonotype: An end of the junction does not agree with germline; a read error may underlie this. The J gene is TRBJ2-2, the V gene TRBV9; the match to TRBD2 covers 12 bases. The CDR3 contains 17 residues. CDR1 and CDR2 from the germline V gene are SGDLS and YYNGEE. CDR3 coding DNA: TGTGCCAGCAGCACCCGACTAGCGGGGGCGAACGCCGGGGAGCTGTTTTTT. Translating gives CASSTRLAGANAGELFF.

This clonotype was detected a few times. The genes are TRBV5-1 and TRBJ2-7; 7 bases are a match to TRBD1. The CDR3 sequence is 15 residues long. The germline V gene encodes CDR1 SGHRS and CDR2 YFSETQ. Trimming removed 1 base from V and 5 bases from J; junction bases left unmatched: 9. CDR3 in amino acids: CASSLSYRGDDEQYF. CDR3 nucleotide sequence: TGCGCCAGCAGCTTGAGTTACAGGGGTGACGACGAGCAGTACTTC.

Notes on this clonotype: This sequence may be a read error, since a much larger clone differs from it by one base. This sequence joins TRBV7-9 and TRBJ2-7, with TRBD1 matching over 12 bases. There are 15 residues in the CDR3. The germline V gene encodes CDR1 SEHNR and CDR2 FQNEAQ (reference sequence). J was trimmed by 5 bases and V by 0 bases; bases with no gene match: 2. Here the CDR3 DNA reads TGTGCCAGCAGCTTAGCCGGGACAGGGGGCGACGAGCAGTACTTC. Its translation: CASSLAGTGGDEQYF.

This clonotype came up many times. The chain links TRBV20-1 to TRBJ2-5; tentative D call: TRBD1 (6 bases). The germline gives CDR1 DFQATT, CDR2 SNEGSKA (reference sequence). V lost 7 bases, J lost 1 base, and 13 bases lay in between. CDR3 length equals 13 residues. This CDR3 is CSGVQGGQETQYF. DNA of the CDR3: TGCAGTGGTGTACAGGGCGGCCAAGAGACCCAGTACTTC.

This clonotype was counted between two and nine times. J is TRBJ1-2 and V is TRBV6-5, with no clear D. V was clipped by 6 bases and J by 8 bases, with 16 bases between them. CDR1 and CDR2 from the germline V gene are MNHEY and SVGAGI. The CDR3 spans 13 residues. CDR3 in DNA: TGTGCCAGCAGGAGCGAGGGAGGGAGAGGCTACACCTTC. It is translated as CASRSEGGRGYTF.